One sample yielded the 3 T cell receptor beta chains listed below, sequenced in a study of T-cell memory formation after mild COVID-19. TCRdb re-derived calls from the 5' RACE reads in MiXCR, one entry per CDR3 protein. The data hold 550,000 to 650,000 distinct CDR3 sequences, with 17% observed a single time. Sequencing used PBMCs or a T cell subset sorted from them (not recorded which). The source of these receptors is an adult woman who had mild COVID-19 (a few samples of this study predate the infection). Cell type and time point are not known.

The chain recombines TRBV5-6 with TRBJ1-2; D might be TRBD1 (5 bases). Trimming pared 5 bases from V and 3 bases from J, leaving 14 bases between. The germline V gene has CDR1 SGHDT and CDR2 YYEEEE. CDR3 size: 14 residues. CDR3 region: CASRRAGTDYGYTF. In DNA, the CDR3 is TGTGCCAGCAGACGGGCCGGGACGGACTATGGCTACACCTTC.

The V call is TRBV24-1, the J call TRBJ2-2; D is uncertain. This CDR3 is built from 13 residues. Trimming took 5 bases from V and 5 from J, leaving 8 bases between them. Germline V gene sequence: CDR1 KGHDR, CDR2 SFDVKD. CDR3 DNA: TGTGCCACCAGTGTCTTGGGTACCGGGGAGCTGTTTTTT. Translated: CATSVLGTGELFF.

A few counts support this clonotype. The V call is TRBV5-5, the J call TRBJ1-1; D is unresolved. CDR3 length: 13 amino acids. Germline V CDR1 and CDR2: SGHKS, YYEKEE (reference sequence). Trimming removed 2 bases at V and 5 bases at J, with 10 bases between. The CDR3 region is CASSLGSATEAFF. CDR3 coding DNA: TGTGCCAGCAGCTTAGGTAGTGCAACTGAAGCTTTCTTT.